The clone carrying this T cell receptor beta chain appeared a few times. RNA transcripts served as the template for amplifying TCR beta CDR3 regions. The HTBI set primed first-round TCR CDR3 RT-PCR. TCRdb analysed the multiplex PCR reads with MiXCR anew, one entry per CDR3 protein. The sample records about 460,000 distinct CDR3 sequences, about 20% being singletons. Clinical symptoms, serum thyroxine and TRAb, thyroid ultrasound and orbital computed tomography were used for the diagnoses. This entry comes from a study of T cells in Graves' hyperthyroidism and ophthalmopathy. The CDR3 is 15 amino acids. Germline V gives CDR1 LGHNA, CDR2 YSLEER. V gave up 1 base and J gave up 1 base, with 7 bases separating them.

The sequenced material came from blood. V usage is TRBV4-3 and J usage is TRBJ2-2; D gene uncertain. The clonotype originates from a woman between 65 and 79 years old with Graves' ophthalmopathy. CDR3 sequence (DNA): TGCGCCAGCAGCCAAGCTATCGGGAACACCGGGGAGCTGTTTTTT. Its translation is CASSQAIGNTGELFF.